This is a list of T cell receptor beta chains from one sample in a study of T cell responses to AZD1222 COVID-19 vaccine. Measured with immunoSEQ multiplex PCR; TCRdb has only the in-frame clones, and not every one. The sample contains some 190,000 clones, 80% to 95% of which appear only once. The source material was peripheral blood, sampled 28 days after the second AZD1222 dose. The receptors stem from an adult who received the AZD1222 COVID-19 vaccine. The CDR3 runs from the conserved cysteine through the conserved F or W. A D gene is named only where the DNA matches it firmly. Size values are once, few and many counts, or a class for expanded clones, and some rows have none.

>NA|TRBJ2-7|15|TRBV3-1/TRBV3-2|NA
TGTGCCAGCAGTCGTAGCGGAGGGCCAACCCACGAGCAGTACTTC
CASSRSGGPTHEQYF
>NA|TRBJ1-1|15|TRBV18|NA
TGTGCCAGCTCACCGTCAAGTCAAATGAACACTGAAGCTTTCTTT
CASSPSSQMNTEAFF
>NA|TRBJ1-2|16|TRBV28|TRBD1
TGTGCCAGCAGTTTCCAGCCGGGACAGGGGGCTAGAGGCTACACCTTC
CASSFQPGQGARGYTF
>NA|TRBJ1-2|12|TRBV9|NA
TGTGCCAGCAGCCCCCAGGGCTATGGCTACACCTTC
CASSPQGYGYTF
>NA|TRBJ1-5|13|TRBV30|TRBD1
TGTGCCTCCTCGACAGGGGTGAATCAGCCCCAGCATTTT
CASSTGVNQPQHF
>NA|TRBJ1-2|17|TRBV12-1|NA
TGTGCCAGCAGCTTTGCGCGGGGGGACGGCGGGAACTATGGCTACACCTTC
CASSFARGDGGNYGYTF
>NA|TRBJ1-4|14|TRBV28|NA
TGTGCCAGCAGTTTCAGGGCGGATAATGAAAAACTGTTTTTT
CASSFRADNEKLFF
>NA|TRBJ2-3|14|TRBV4-3|TRBD1
TGCGCCAGCAGCCAAGGACAGGGCCCAGATACGCAGTATTTT
CASSQGQGPDTQYF
>NA|TRBJ1-1|14|TRBV6-6|NA
TGTGCCAGCAGCTCTAATACAGGGAACACTGAAGCTTTCTTT
CASSSNTGNTEAFF
>NA|TRBJ1-2|15|TRBV28|NA
TGTGCCAGCAGTTCCTCCACCGAAGCGCCTTATGGCTACACCTTC
CASSSSTEAPYGYTF
>NA|TRBJ1-5|14|TRBV27|NA
TGTGCCAGCAGTTTAGGGTTGAGCAATCAGCCCCAGCATTTT
CASSLGLSNQPQHF
>NA|TRBJ2-5|13|TRBV6-5|NA
TGTGCCACCGACCCCCAGGGGAGCGAGACCCAGTACTTC
CATDPQGSETQYF
>NA|TRBJ1-1|14|TRBV5-5|TRBD1
TGTGCCAGCAGCCGGGGACAGGGGAACACTGAAGCTTTCTTT
CASSRGQGNTEAFF
>NA|TRBJ2-2|16|TRBV18|NA
TGTGCCAGCTCACCACTCTCGGGCAGGAACACCGGGGAGCTGTTTTTT
CASSPLSGRNTGELFF
>NA|TRBJ2-2|16|TRBV18|NA
TGTGCCAGCTCACCCCAAGGGAATATGAACACCGGGGAGCTGTTTTTT
CASSPQGNMNTGELFF
>NA|TRBJ2-1|14|TRBV30|NA
TGTGCCTGGAGTGTACTAAGCCACTACAATGAGCAGTTCTTC
CAWSVLSHYNEQFF
>NA|TRBJ2-1|15|TRBV4-1|TRBD2
TGCGCCAGCAGCCAAGAAGCGGGACTGCACAATGAGCAGTTCTTC
CASSQEAGLHNEQFF
>NA|TRBJ2-3|14|TRBV29-1|NA
TGCAGCGTTGGTGCAGGGCTAGGCACAGATACGCAGTATTTT
CSVGAGLGTDTQYF
>NA|TRBJ2-3|15|TRBV7-3|TRBD2
TGTGCCAGCAGCTTAATGGGGCGGGAGTGGGATACGCAGTATTTT
CASSLMGREWDTQYF
>once|TRBJ2-3|18|TRBV6-1|TRBD1
TGTGCCAGCAGTGTCCGCGGGACAGGGCTTTCTAGCACAGATACGCAGTATTTT
CASSVRGTGLSSTDTQYF
>NA|TRBJ1-2|13|TRBV5-1|NA
TGCGCCAGCAGCCCCGACCAGACTTATGGCTACACCTTC
CASSPDQTYGYTF
>NA|TRBJ1-5|14|TRBV11-2|NA
TGTGCCAGCAGCCCCACAGGGAGCAATCAGCCCCAGCATTTT
CASSPTGSNQPQHF
>NA|TRBJ2-2|16|TRBV5-4|TRBD1
TGTGCCAGCAGCTTGGCCGAGACAGGGGGCACCGGGGAGCTGTTTTTT
CASSLAETGGTGELFF
>NA|TRBJ1-6|20|TRBV27|TRBD1
TGTGCCAGCAGAGCCGGGACAGCGACATACTCCGACTCCTATAATTCACCCCTCCACTTT
CASRAGTATYSDSYNSPLHF
>NA|TRBJ1-2|15|TRBV4-1|NA
TGCGCCAGCAGCCAAGATCCAGAGTGGGGATATGGCTACACCTTC
CASSQDPEWGYGYTF
>NA|TRBJ1-5|14|TRBV2|NA
TGTGCCAGCAGGAAGGACAGTAGCAATCAGCCCCAGCATTTT
CASRKDSSNQPQHF
>NA|TRBJ2-1|13|TRBV3-1/TRBV3-2|TRBD2
TGTGCCAGCAGCCAAAAAACTAGCGGGCAGCAGTTCTTC
CASSQKTSGQQFF
>few|TRBJ2-2|16|TRBV7-3|NA
TGTGCCAGCAGCTTAATGTCGGCCGTTAGTGCCGGGGAGCTGTTTTTT
CASSLMSAVSAGELFF
>NA|TRBJ1-4|15|TRBV9|NA
TGTGCCAGCAGCGCCACAGTGGGGGCTAATGAAAAACTGTTTTTT
CASSATVGANEKLFF
>once|TRBJ2-7|16|TRBV27|NA
TGTGCCAGCAGTTTGAGAGGACAGAACCCGAGAGGGGAGCAGTACTTC
CASSLRGQNPRGEQYF
>NA|TRBJ1-6|17|TRBV5-4|TRBD1
TGTGCCAGCAGCTCCGCGACAGGGGGCAGGTATAATTCACCCCTCCACTTT
CASSSATGGRYNSPLHF
>NA|TRBJ2-1|16|TRBV7-3|TRBD2
TGTGCCAGCAGCTCACTAGGCGGGAGCTCCTACAATGAGCAGTTCTTC
CASSSLGGSSYNEQFF
>NA|TRBJ1-6|16|TRBV18|TRBD1
TGTGCCAGCTCACTCTCCCGGGACAGGGGTAATTCACCCCTCCACTTT
CASSLSRDRGNSPLHF
>NA|TRBJ1-1|15|TRBV4-2|TRBD1
TGTGCCAGCAGCCGGGAACAGGGGACCAGCCTTGAAGCTTTCTTT
CASSREQGTSLEAFF
>NA|TRBJ2-1|16|TRBV7-9|NA
TGTGCCAGCAGCTCCGCGTTGTCGGGAGTAGGCAATGAGCAGTTCTTC
CASSSALSGVGNEQFF
>NA|TRBJ1-5|17|TRBV4-2|NA
TGTGCCAGCAGCCAGGCTGACAGATCTTATAGCAATCAGCCCCAGCATTTT
CASSQADRSYSNQPQHF
>NA|TRBJ1-1|14|TRBV19|NA
TGTGCCAGTACCCCTCCTACAGGGCTCGCTGAAGCTTTCTTT
CASTPPTGLAEAFF
>NA|TRBJ1-1|15|TRBV3-1/TRBV3-2|TRBD1
TGTGCCAGCAGCCTGCAGGGGGCTAAGAACACTGAAGCTTTCTTT
CASSLQGAKNTEAFF